This is a list of T cell receptor beta chains from one sample in a study of beta chain features in type 1 diabetes. Sequencing was performed with immunoSEQ multiplex PCR; in TCRdb, only in-frame clones are kept and a portion is missing. The data contain about 180,000 clones, more than 10% of them singletons. The sequenced sample was central memory CD4+ T cells from blood. All receptors derive from a woman younger than 35 in good health. The CDR3 runs from the conserved cysteine through the conserved F or W. Fields, in order: V gene, J gene, CDR3 protein.

>TRBV5-1|TRBJ1-1
CASSLARDTEAFF
>TRBV5-1|TRBJ2-1
CASSLTSGNHNEQFF
>TRBV7-2|TRBJ1-4
CASSATGAATNEKLFF
>TRBV28|TRBJ2-7
CASSPGGGSDEQYF
>TRBV30|TRBJ1-6
CAWSVRQGNSPLHF
>TRBV29-1|TRBJ2-6
CSVVVQTTSGANVLTF
>TRBV5-6|TRBJ2-7
CASSLVGTGGYEQYF
>TRBV18|TRBJ1-5
CASSAGRGVQPQHF
>TRBV27|TRBJ1-2
CASAGAVGYGYTF
>TRBV11-2|TRBJ2-7
CASSFAESYEQYF
>TRBV30|TRBJ1-5
CAWSVAGHGQPQHF
>TRBV5-1|TRBJ1-1
CASSTGPTTDTEAFF
>TRBV7-6|TRBJ2-2
CASSPTGTGGTGELFF
>TRBV4-2|TRBJ2-1
CASSQRGTSGYYNEQFF
>TRBV30|TRBJ1-1
CAWSQTTMRTEAFF
>TRBV4-2|TRBJ1-2
CASSQDSTGGYNGYTF
>TRBV29-1|TRBJ1-1
CSALAGINTEAFF
>TRBV10-2|TRBJ2-5
CASSVRTGDYQETQYF
>TRBV11-2|TRBJ2-7
CASSSGREQYF
>TRBV6-1|TRBJ2-7
CASSVREYEQYF
>TRBV6-5|TRBJ1-2
CASSSGFIYGYTF
>TRBV30|TRBJ2-7
CAWSAPGQGSGYEQYF
>TRBV15|TRBJ1-2
CATSGDSYGYTF
>TRBV6-5|TRBJ1-2
CASREGLANVGGYTF
>TRBV30|TRBJ2-5
CAWAGLAGGETQYF
>TRBV18|TRBJ1-4
CASSPPGTGGEKLFF
>TRBV6-5|TRBJ1-4
CATMISEKLFF
>TRBV6-6|TRBJ1-1
CASSYSTGYEAFF
>TRBV6-1|TRBJ1-2
CAGTGVNYGYTF
>TRBV7-3|TRBJ2-7
CASSLNALAYEQYF
>TRBV11-3|TRBJ2-1
CASSSYSKLNEQFF
>TRBV4-2|TRBJ2-7
CASSQAGTSGTYEQYF
>TRBV7-2|TRBJ2-3
CASSLVTRGADTQYF
>TRBV7-2|TRBJ2-3
CASSGRDGGTDTQYF
>TRBV10-3|TRBJ2-1
CAISGLAGVSYNEQFF
>TRBV9|TRBJ2-3
CASSEAPDRGPTDTQYF
>TRBV5-1|TRBJ2-2
CASSLALAGAGELFF
>TRBV27|TRBJ1-2
CASSFSQRGNYGYTF
>TRBV4-2|TRBJ2-7
CASSQDRQGLSYEQYF
>TRBV19|TRBJ2-1
CASSMRDGSYNEQFF
>TRBV5-1|TRBJ2-3
CASSLGEGLSTDTQYF
>TRBV30|TRBJ2-3
CAWSVLENTQYF
>TRBV11-3|TRBJ2-1
CASKGGRSGEQFF
>TRBV9|TRBJ2-4
CASSVEGGAIQYF
>TRBV6-6|TRBJ2-1
CASRLTAVNEQFF
>TRBV5-1|TRBJ1-1
CASSLDWTGGITEAFF
>TRBV7-2|TRBJ2-3
CASSLGGVATQYF
>TRBV5-1|TRBJ2-5
CASSLGRGQETQYF
>TRBV30|TRBJ1-3
CAWSLDRKSGNTIYF
>TRBV4-2|TRBJ2-6
CASSRSGTSGDGGANVLTF
>TRBV29-1|TRBJ1-2
CSVQWALTYGYTF
>TRBV9|TRBJ2-3
CASSAPFTDTQYF
>TRBV5-4|TRBJ2-3
CASTATGSTDTQYF
>TRBV2|TRBJ1-1
CASSRLTGANTEAFF
>TRBV25-1|TRBJ2-1
CASSVGTSGHNEQFF
>TRBV18|TRBJ2-2
CASSHGTNTGELFF
>TRBV6-5|TRBJ2-7
CASSYLPMPGTVEQYF